This paragraph reports one T cell receptor (beta chain). Every one of the patients relapsed after autologous stem cell transplantation (brentuximab vedotin exposure was variable). Best responses were complete response, partial response or progressive disease. This entry belongs to a study of PD-1 blockade in classical Hodgkin lymphoma. The table came from immunoSEQ multiplex PCR; TCRdb's copy has only in-frame clones and leaves some out. In the table there are around 99,000 clones, 81% of which are singletons. The germline V and J ends were trimmed by 7 bases and 3 bases, with 20 bases remaining between them. The CDR3 is made up of 15 amino acids. Germline V lookup: CDR1 SGHRS, CDR2 YFSETQ.

The sequence was obtained from a human donor with classical Hodgkin lymphoma. Sequences were derived from peripheral blood mononuclear cells (PBMCs), sampled before the second cycle of nivolumab. The chain employs TRBV5-1 and TRBJ2-7; D may be TRBD2 (5 bases). This CDR3 is CASRPGLRVIYEQYF. The CDR3 nucleotides read TGCGCCAGCCGCCCCGGGTTGAGGGTGATCTACGAGCAGTACTTC.